This T cell receptor beta chain was captured by sequencing in a study of blood T cell repertoires in COVID-19. A PCR-confirmed or clinician-diagnosed COVID-19 case had contacted exposed participants within 2 weeks of entry. How the authors handled the data: Amplification with reference gene primers provided the estimates of nucleated cell counts. The assay was immunoSEQ multiplex PCR, and TCRdb's table has in-frame clones only and misses some. The V and J calls and the clone size are those of that table, but D and trimming were determined from the DNA. The profile shows roughly 280,000 clones, approximately 90% of them singletons. The sequence was collected from a man between 35 and 55 years old who had been exposed to COVID-19. The sample taken for sequencing was PBMCs or T cells enriched from blood (not recorded which).

The CDR3 sequence: CASSLAVQGDYLGQFF. In DNA form, the CDR3 reads TGTGCCAGCAGCTTGGCCGTCCAGGGGGATTATTTGGGGCAGTTCTTC. This chain connects TRBV5-6 to TRBJ2-1, with 7 bases lining up with TRBD1. This CDR3 contains 16 residues. Trimming at V came to 0 bases and at J to 12 bases, leaving 15 bases not matched to a gene. The V gene's germline CDR1 is SGHDT and CDR2 YYEEEE.